This TCR beta chain emerged from a study of CD8+ T cells in alopecia areata. Findings and limits, study-wide: Higher clonality was seen in lesional scalp than in normal scalp, especially in alopecia totalis/universalis. Normal skin's resident alphabeta T cells are also sequenced in scalp samples.

The CDR3 contains 13 residues. Trimming took 4 bases from V and 0 from J, leaving 8 bases between them. Per germline, CDR1 SQVTM and CDR2 ANQGSEA. Reverse transcription of extracted RNA yielded cDNA, which provided the sequencing template. The repertoire was sequenced with immunoSEQ multiplex PCR; TCRdb's copy has only in-frame clones and lacks some. The data contain around 100,000 clones, around 50% of them singletons. Concerning this clone itself: The antigen is not known.

This chain connects TRBV29-1 to TRBJ2-3; no clear D. Sequencing input: CD4+ T cells sorted from blood. The receptor comes from a human donor in good health. This CDR3 reads CSVVGGSTDTQYF. Here the CDR3 DNA reads TGCAGCGTTGTAGGCGGAAGCACAGATACGCAGTATTTT.